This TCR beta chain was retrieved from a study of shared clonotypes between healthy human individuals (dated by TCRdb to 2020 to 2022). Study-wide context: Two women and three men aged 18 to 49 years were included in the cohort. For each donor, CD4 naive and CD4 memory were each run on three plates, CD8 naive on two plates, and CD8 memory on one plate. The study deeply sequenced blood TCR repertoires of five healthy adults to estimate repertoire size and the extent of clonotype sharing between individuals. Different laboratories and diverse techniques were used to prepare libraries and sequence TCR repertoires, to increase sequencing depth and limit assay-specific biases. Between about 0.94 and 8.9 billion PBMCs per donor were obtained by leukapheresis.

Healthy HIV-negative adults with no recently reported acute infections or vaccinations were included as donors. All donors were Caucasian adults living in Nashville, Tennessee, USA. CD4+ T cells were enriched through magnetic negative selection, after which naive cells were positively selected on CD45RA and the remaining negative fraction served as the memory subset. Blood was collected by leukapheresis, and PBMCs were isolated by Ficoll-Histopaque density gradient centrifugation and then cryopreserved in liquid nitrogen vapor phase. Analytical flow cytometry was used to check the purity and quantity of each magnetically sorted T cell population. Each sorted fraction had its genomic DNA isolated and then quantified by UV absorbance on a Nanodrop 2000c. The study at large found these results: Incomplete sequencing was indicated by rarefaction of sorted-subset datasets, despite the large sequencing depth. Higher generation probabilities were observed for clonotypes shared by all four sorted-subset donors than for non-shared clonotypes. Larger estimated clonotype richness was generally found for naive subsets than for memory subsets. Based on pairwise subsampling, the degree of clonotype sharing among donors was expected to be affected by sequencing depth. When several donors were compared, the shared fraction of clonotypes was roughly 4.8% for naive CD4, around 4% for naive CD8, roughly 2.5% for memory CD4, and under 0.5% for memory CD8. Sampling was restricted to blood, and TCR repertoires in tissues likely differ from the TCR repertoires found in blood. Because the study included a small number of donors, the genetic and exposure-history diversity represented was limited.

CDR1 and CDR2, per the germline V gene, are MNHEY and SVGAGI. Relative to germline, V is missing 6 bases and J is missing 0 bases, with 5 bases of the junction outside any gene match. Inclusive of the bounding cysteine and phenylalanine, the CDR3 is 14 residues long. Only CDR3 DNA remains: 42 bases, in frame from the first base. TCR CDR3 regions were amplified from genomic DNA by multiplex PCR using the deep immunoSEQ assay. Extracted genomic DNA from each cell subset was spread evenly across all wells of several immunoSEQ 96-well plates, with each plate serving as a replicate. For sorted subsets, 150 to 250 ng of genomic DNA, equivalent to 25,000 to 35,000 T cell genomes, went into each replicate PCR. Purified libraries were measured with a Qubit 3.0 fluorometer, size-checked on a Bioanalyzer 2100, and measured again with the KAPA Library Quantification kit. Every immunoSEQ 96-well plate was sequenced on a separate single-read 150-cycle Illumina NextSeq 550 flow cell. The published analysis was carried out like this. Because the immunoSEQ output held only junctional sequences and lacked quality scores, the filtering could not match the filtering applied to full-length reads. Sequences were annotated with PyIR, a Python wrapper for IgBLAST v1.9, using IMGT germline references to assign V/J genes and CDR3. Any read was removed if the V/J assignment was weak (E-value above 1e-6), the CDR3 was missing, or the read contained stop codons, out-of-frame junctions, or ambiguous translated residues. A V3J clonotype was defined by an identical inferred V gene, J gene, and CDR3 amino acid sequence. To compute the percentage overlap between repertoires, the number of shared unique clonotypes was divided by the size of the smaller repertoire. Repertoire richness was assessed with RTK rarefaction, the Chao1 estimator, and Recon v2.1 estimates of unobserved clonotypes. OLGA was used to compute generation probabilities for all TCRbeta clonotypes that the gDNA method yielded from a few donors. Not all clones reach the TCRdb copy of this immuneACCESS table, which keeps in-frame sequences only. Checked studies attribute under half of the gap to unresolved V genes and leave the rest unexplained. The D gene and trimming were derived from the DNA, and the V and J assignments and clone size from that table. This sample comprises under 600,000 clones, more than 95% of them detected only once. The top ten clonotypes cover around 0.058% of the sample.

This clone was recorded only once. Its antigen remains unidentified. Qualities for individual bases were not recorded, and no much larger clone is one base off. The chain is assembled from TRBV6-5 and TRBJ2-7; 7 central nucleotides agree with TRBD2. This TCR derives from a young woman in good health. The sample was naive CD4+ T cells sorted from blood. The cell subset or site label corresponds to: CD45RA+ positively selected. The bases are TGTGCCAGCAGCTTAGGGACTAACTCCTACGAGCAGTACTTC. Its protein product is CASSLGTNSYEQYF.